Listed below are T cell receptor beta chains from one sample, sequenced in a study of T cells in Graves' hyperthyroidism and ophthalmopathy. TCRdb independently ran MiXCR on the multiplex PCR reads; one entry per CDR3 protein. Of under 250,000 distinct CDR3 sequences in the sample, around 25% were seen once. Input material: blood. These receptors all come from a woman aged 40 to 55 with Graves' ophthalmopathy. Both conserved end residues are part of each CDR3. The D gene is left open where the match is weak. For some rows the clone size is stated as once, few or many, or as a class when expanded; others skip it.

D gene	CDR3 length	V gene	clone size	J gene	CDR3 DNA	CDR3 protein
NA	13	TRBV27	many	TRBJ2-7	TGTGCCAGCAGCGGGGTCCAACGGTACGAGCAGTACTTC	CASSGVQRYEQYF
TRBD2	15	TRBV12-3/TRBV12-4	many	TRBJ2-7	TGTGCCAGCAAAAGGGGGACTAGCGGATCCTACGAGCAGTACTTC	CASKRGTSGSYEQYF
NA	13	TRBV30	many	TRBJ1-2	TGTGCCTGGAGCCTGGAACGAAACTATGGCTACACCTTC	CAWSLERNYGYTF
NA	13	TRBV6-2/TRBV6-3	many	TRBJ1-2	TGTGCCAGCAGTATTGACAGCAACTATGGCTACACCTTC	CASSIDSNYGYTF
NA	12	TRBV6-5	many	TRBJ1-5	TGTGCCAGCAACAGCTACAATCAGCCCCAGCATTTT	CASNSYNQPQHF
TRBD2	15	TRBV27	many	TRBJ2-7	TGTGCCAGCAGTCGGACTAGCGGGACCTCCTACGAGCAGTACTTC	CASSRTSGTSYEQYF
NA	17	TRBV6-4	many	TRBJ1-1	TGTGCCAGCTCACACTCCAGGGGCTCATCGGGGAACACTGAAGCTTTCTTT	CASSHSRGSSGNTEAFF
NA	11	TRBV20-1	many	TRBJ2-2	TGCAGTGCTCCCTTGACCGGGGAGCTGTTTTTT	CSAPLTGELFF
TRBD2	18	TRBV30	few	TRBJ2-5	TGTGCCTGGAGTGTACCGGGACTAGCGGGAGAAGTGCGAGAGACCCAGTACTTC	CAWSVPGLAGEVRETQYF
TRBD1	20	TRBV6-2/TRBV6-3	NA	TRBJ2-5	TGTGCCAGCAGTCCCCACCCTCGACAGGGGGCTAGGAATAGTCAAGAGACCCAGTACTTC	CASSPHPRQGARNSQETQYF